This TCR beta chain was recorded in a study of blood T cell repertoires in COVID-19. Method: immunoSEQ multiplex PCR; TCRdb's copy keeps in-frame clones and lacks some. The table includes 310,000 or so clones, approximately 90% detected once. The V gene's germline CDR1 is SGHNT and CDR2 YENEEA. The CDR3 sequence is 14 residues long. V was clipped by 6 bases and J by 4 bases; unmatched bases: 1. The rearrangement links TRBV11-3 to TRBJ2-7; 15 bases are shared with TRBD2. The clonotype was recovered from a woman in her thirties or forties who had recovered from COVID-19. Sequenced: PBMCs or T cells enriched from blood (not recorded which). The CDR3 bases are TGTGCCAGCAGGGGACTAGCGGGAGGTTACGAGCAGTACTTC. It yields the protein CASRGLAGGYEQYF. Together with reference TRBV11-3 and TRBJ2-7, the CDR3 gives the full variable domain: EAGVVQSPRYKIIEKKQPVAFWCNPISGHNTLYWYLQNLGQGPELLIRYENEEAVDDSQLPKDRFSAERLKGVDSTLKIQPAELGDSAVYLCASRGLAGGYEQYFGPGTRLTVT.